Listed here is a single TCR beta chain. Its antigen remains unknown. The V gene's germline CDR1 is LGHDT and CDR2 YNNKEL (reference sequence). Trimming left V 4 bases short and J 3 bases short, with 16 bases between. This CDR3 spans 16 amino acids. This sample was included in a study of metastatic and nonmetastatic thyroid tumors. About the research overall: Malignant thyroid and benign thyroid patients provided blood and tumor or nodule tissue whose repertoires were compared. General study results and limits: Across blood and tumor, TCR beta diversity in malignant thyroid tumors was reportedly significantly higher than in benign nodules.

Under the authors' procedure: What underpinned the distant-metastasis classifier for papillary thyroid cancer was the set of CDR3 differences across clinicopathological groups. TCRdb redid the clone calls on the PCR reads using MiXCR. The V and J calls were determined by TCRdb, not by the authors. The sample has 25,000 to 35,000 clones, 15% to 20% seen once; the top ten hold around 4.7%. Prior to thyroid surgery, none of the patients had received any treatment. J is TRBJ1-3 and V is TRBV3-1, with TRBD1 as a possible D gene (6 bases). Material for sequencing was blood. The receptor was derived from a female donor with papillary thyroid cancer or a benign thyroid nodule (not recorded which). Some clones in this sample may be carry-over from other donors' samples. The CDR3 spells CASSPQGGGSGNTIYF. The CDR3 DNA is TGTGCCAGCAGCCCCCAGGGTGGGGGCAGTGGAAACACCATATATTTT.